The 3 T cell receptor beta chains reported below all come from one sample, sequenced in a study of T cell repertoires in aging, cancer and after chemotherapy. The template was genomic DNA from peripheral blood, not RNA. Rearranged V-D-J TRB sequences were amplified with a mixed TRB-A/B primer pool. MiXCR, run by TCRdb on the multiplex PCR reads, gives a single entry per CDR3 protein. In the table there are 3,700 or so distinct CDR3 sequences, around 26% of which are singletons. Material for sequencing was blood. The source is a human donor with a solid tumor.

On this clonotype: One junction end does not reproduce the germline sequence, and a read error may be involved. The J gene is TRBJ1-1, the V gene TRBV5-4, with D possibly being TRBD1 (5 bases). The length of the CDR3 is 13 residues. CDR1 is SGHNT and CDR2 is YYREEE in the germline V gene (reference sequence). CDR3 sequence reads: CASSLRQNTGAFF. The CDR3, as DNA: TGTGCCAGCAGCCTGCGACAGAACACTGGAGCTTTCTTT. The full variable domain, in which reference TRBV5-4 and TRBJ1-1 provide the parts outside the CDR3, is ETGVTQSPTHLIKTRGQQVTLRCSSQSGHNTVSWYQQALGQGPQFIFQYYREEENGRGNFPPRFSGLQFPNYSSELNVNALELDDSALYLCASSLRQNTGAFFGQGTRLTVV.

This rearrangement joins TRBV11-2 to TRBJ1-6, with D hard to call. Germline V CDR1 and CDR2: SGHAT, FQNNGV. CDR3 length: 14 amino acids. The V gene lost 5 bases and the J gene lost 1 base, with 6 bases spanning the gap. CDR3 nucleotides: TGTGCCAGCAGCCGTAGGTCCTATAATTCACCCCTCCACTTT. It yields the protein CASSRRSYNSPLHF.

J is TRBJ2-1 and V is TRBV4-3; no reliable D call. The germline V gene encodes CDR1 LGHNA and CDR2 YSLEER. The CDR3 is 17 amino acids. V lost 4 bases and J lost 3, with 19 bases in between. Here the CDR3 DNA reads TGCGCCAGCAGCCCCCAGCGCACCCTCCGTATCTACAATGAGCAGTTCTTC. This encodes CASSPQRTLRIYNEQFF.